Shown below are 17 T cell receptor beta chains from a single sample sequenced in a study of Ad26.COV2.S vaccination and SARS-CoV-2 variants. The protocol was immunoSEQ multiplex PCR, while the TCRdb copy is restricted to in-frame clones and leaves out a portion. Of around 320,000 clones in the sample, around 86% were seen once. This sample's treatment: about 20 received Ad26.COV2.S at low or high dose, single or two shots; 5 received placebo; per-sample allocation not given. Sampling was done on day 63 after the first vaccine or placebo injection. Specimen: peripheral blood, collected in a trial of Ad26.COV2.S vaccine versus placebo. The receptors were gathered from a person between 18 and 65 years old who received the Ad26.COV2.S COVID-19 vaccine or a placebo.

The chain recombines TRBV6-5 with TRBJ2-1; 7 positions agree with TRBD1. Trimming at V came to 7 bases and at J to 2 bases, leaving 5 bases not matched to a gene. Germline V gene data show CDR1 as MNHEY and CDR2 as SVGAGI. The CDR3 loop spans 14 amino acids. CDR3 DNA sequence: TGTGCCAGCACCCGGGACAGCGCCTACAATGAGCAGTTCTTC. Protein product: CASTRDSAYNEQFF.

This clone has only a few counts. V and J are TRBV5-1 and TRBJ1-2, with a tentative D call TRBD1 (6 bases). In germline, CDR1 is SGHRS, CDR2 YFSETQ. The CDR3 is 13 amino acids. Deletions cut 1 base from V and 6 bases from J, with 10 bases between. CDR3 amino acids: CASSLNRDHGYTF. CDR3 bases: TGCGCCAGCAGCTTGAACAGGGACCATGGCTACACCTTC.

This rearrangement joins TRBV9 to TRBJ2-2; 12 nucleotides align to TRBD2. The trim removed 4 bases at V and 7 bases at J, leaving 11 bases unmatched. The CDR3 is 17 amino acids. Germline V lookup: CDR1 SGDLS, CDR2 YYNGEE. The chain's CDR3 is CASSTRTSGAEYGELFF. CDR3 coding DNA: TGTGCCAGCAGCACACGGACTAGCGGGGCTGAATACGGGGAGCTGTTTTTT.

This chain uses TRBV18 with TRBJ2-2; 9 positions match TRBD1. V lost 2 bases and J lost 2; bases outside the gene matches: 6. The CDR3 is 17 residues long. The germline V gene encodes CDR1 KGHSH and CDR2 LQKENI. The CDR3 nucleotides read TGTGCCAGCTCACCAACTGCGGGACAGGGTAACACCGGGGAGCTGTTTTTT. It encodes CASSPTAGQGNTGELFF.

The genes are TRBV30 and TRBJ1-1; D is perhaps TRBD1 (5 bases). The V gene's germline CDR1 is GTSNPN and CDR2 SVGIG (reference sequence). This CDR3 spans 12 amino acids. V was shortened by 6 bases and J by 4 bases, with 12 bases between the two germline ends. The CDR3 reads CACRGRSTEAFF. CDR3 nucleotides: TGTGCCTGTCGGGGCCGGAGCACTGAAGCTTTCTTT.

This sequence joins TRBV4-1 and TRBJ1-1, with D uncertain. The CDR3 consists of 14 residues. Germline V gene data show CDR1 as MGHRA and CDR2 as YSYEKL. V was cut by 1 base and J by 4 bases, with 10 bases left in between. The CDR3 bases are TGCGCCAGCAGCCAAGGTGGTTCCGCCACTGAAGCTTTCTTT. Translation: CASSQGGSATEAFF.

The gene calls are TRBV19 and TRBJ1-2, with a tentative D call TRBD1 (5 bases). CDR3 length: 15 amino acids. V gave up 7 bases and J gave up 5 bases, with 20 bases separating them. Germline assignment: CDR1 LNHDA and CDR2 SQIVND (reference sequence). The CDR3 DNA reads as TGTGCCAGTACCTATAGCGACAGTCTATATTATGGCTACACCTTC. Translated: CASTYSDSLYYGYTF. Combining the CDR3 with reference TRBV19 and TRBJ1-2 gives the whole variable domain DGGITQSPKYLFRKEGQNVTLSCEQNLNHDAMYWYRQDPGQGLRLIYYSQIVNDFQKGDIAEGYSVSREKKESFPLTVTSAQKNPTAFYLCASTYSDSLYYGYTFGSGTRLTVV.

The chain employs TRBV6-5 and TRBJ1-5; D is possibly TRBD1 (6 bases). The CDR3 spans 14 residues. V was clipped by 9 bases and J by 0 bases, with 12 bases between them. Germline CDR1 and CDR2: MNHEY and SVGAGI. The CDR3 bases are TGTGCCAGTCAGACAGGCCTTAGCAATCAGCCCCAGCATTTT. This codes for CASQTGLSNQPQHF.

The rearrangement uses TRBV2 and TRBJ1-5; 8 bases match TRBD1. J lost 5 bases, V lost 9 bases, and 9 bases had no gene match. Germline loops: CDR1 SNHLY, CDR2 FYNNEI. CDR3 size: 14 residues. The CDR3: CARGGQVDDQPQHF. DNA for the CDR3: TGTGCCAGAGGGGGACAGGTGGACGATCAGCCCCAGCATTTT. The full variable domain, completed using reference TRBV2 and TRBJ1-5, is EPEVTQTPSHQVTQMGQEVILRCVPISNHLYFYWYRQILGQKVEFLVSFYNNEISEKSEIFDDQFSVERPDGSNFTLKIRSTKLEDSAMYFCARGGQVDDQPQHFGDGTRLSIL.

V and J are TRBV10-1 and TRBJ2-1; D call uncertain. The germline V and J ends were trimmed by 4 bases and 2 bases, with 12 bases remaining between them. This CDR3 is 15 amino acids long. Germline V lookup: CDR1 WNHNN, CDR2 SYGVQD (reference sequence). The CDR3 sequence: CASSGSTAAYNEQFF. The CDR3 region has the DNA TGCGCCAGCAGTGGAAGTACGGCAGCCTACAATGAGCAGTTCTTC.

As to this clone: One junction end disagrees with the germline gene, perhaps due to a read error. The chain combines TRBV7-7 with TRBJ2-1; 8 bases fit TRBD1. The germline gives CDR1 SSHAT, CDR2 FNYEAQ (reference sequence). The CDR3 length is 15 residues. DNA of the CDR3: TGTGCTAGCAGTCTTAGGACAGGGAGTTACAATGAGCAGTTCTTC. Translating gives CASSLRTGSYNEQFF.

J is TRBJ2-7 and V is TRBV5-4; 12 bases agree with TRBD2. Per the germline V gene, CDR1 is SGHNT and CDR2 is YYREEE (reference sequence). Trimming took 6 bases from V and 6 from J; bases not matched to a gene: 4. This CDR3 has 13 amino acids. The CDR3 here is CASTILAGGEQYF. The CDR3 bases are TGTGCCAGCACCATACTAGCGGGGGGCGAGCAGTACTTC.

This clone was observed a single time. CDR3 sequence: CASSEAFF. Here the CDR3 DNA reads TGTGCCAGCAGTGAAGCTTTCTTT. This chain joins TRBV6-6 and TRBJ1-1; D ambiguous. Germline V CDR1 and CDR2: MNHNY, SVGAGI (reference sequence). Trimming cost V 5 bases and J 8 bases, with 0 bases left between them. The CDR3 has 8 amino acids.

The V gene is TRBV24-1, the J gene TRBJ2-5; 9 nucleotides line up with TRBD1. The germline V gene encodes CDR1 KGHDR and CDR2 SFDVKD. The CDR3 has 16 residues. Trimming took 2 bases from V and 5 from J; bases not matched to a gene: 8. CDR3 coding DNA: TGTGCCACCAGTGATTCTGCGGGACAGGGAAAGGAGACCCAGTACTTC. Encoded protein: CATSDSAGQGKETQYF.

The rearrangement joins TRBV7-2 to TRBJ1-4; possible D gene TRBD1, 5 bases. This CDR3 comprises 14 residues. V lost 2 bases to trimming and J lost 14 bases, with 18 bases between them. Germline CDR1 and CDR2: SGHTA and FQGNSA. The CDR3 nucleotides read TGTGCCAGCAGCTTAACAGGTCGAACCGCAATGCTGTTTTTT. Its protein is CASSLTGRTAMLFF.

V is TRBV3-1 (or the pseudogene TRBV3-2) and J is TRBJ2-3, with TRBD2 matching 11 bases. The CDR3 loop spans 17 amino acids. The V segment lost 2 bases and the J segment 0 bases; nucleotides outside the gene matches: 4. CDR1 and CDR2 from the germline V gene are LGHDT and YNNKEL (reference sequence). The CDR3 protein is CASSQKRLAGSTDTQYF. CDR3 sequence (DNA): TGTGCCAGCAGCCAAAAACGACTAGCGGGGAGCACAGATACGCAGTATTTT.

This clone was seen once. This rearrangement joins TRBV14 to TRBJ1-6, with TRBD1 matching over 8 bases. This CDR3 has 15 amino acids. Germline V gene lookup returns CDR1 SGHDN and CDR2 FVKESK. The junction had 4 bases not matched to a gene; V was cut back by 0 bases and J by 9 bases. DNA for the CDR3: TGTGCCAGCAGCCAAGAACAGGGGGGATTTTCACCCCTCCACTTT. This gives the protein CASSQEQGGFSPLHF.